Listed below are T cell receptor beta chains from one sample, sequenced in a study of cytomegalovirus exposure and HLA in healthy donors. The protocol was immunoSEQ multiplex PCR, while the TCRdb copy is restricted to in-frame clones and leaves out a portion. The sample holds 160,000 or so clones; roughly 80% are singletons and the top ten take roughly 2%. Material: PBMCs. These receptors all stem from a middle-aged man in good health and CMV-seropositive. Both conserved end residues are part of each CDR3. D genes are given only for firm matches. Part of the rows lack a size; the others show once, few, many or a class for expanded clones.

abundance	d_gene	j_gene	v_gene	CDR3nt	CDR3aa
.	TRBD1	TRBJ1-2	TRBV18	TGTGCCAGCTCACCCCCAGGGGGGAAGGATGGCTACACCTTC	CASSPPGGKDGYTF
.	.	TRBJ2-3	TRBV4-1	TGCGCCAGCAGCCAAGTCCAATACAGGGGCACAGATACGCAGTATTTT	CASSQVQYRGTDTQYF
.	TRBD1	TRBJ2-7	TRBV11-2	TGTGCCAGCAGCTTAGCCCCCTGGGGGCAGGGGGCCTACGAGCAGTACTTC	CASSLAPWGQGAYEQYF
.	.	TRBJ2-2	TRBV29-1	TGCAGCGTCCAGGCAGCGGCTGGCCGGGAGCTGTTTTTT	CSVQAAAGRELFF
.	.	TRBJ2-3	TRBV7-9	TGTGCCAGCAGCATCCGACTAGTGGACACAGATACGCAGTATTTT	CASSIRLVDTDTQYF
.	.	TRBJ1-2	TRBV4-3	TGCGCCAGCAGCCAAGATGTGCGCAGGGTGGGTGGCTACACCTTC	CASSQDVRRVGGYTF
few	TRBD1	TRBJ2-7	TRBV7-9	TGTGCCAGCAGCTTAGGATCGTTCGCGACAGGGGTCTACGAGCAGTACTTC	CASSLGSFATGVYEQYF
.	TRBD1	TRBJ1-1	TRBV5-4	TGTGCCAGCAGCCCTCGGACAGGGGGGAACACTGAAGCTTTCTTT	CASSPRTGGNTEAFF
once	TRBD2	TRBJ2-1	TRBV7-2	TGTGCCAGCAGCTTGGGTAGCGGGGGACACAATGAGCAGTTCTTC	CASSLGSGGHNEQFF
.	.	TRBJ2-1	TRBV7-7	TGTGCTAGCAGCCCGGACTGGAAATCCTACAATGAGCAGTTCTTC	CASSPDWKSYNEQFF
.	TRBD1	TRBJ2-7	TRBV11-3	TGTGCCAGCAGCCTGACCGGGACAGGGTTATACGAGCAGTACTTC	CASSLTGTGLYEQYF
.	TRBD1	TRBJ1-4	TRBV4-2	TGTGCCAGCAGCCAAGAAGCGCGGCAGGGGGCTGGGGAAAAACTGTTTTTT	CASSQEARQGAGEKLFF
few	TRBD1	TRBJ2-5	TRBV7-8	TGTGCCAGCAGCTTAGGATACAGGGACAGGGGCAGGGAGACCCAGTACTTC	CASSLGYRDRGRETQYF
.	TRBD1	TRBJ1-1	TRBV11-2	TGTGCCAGCAGTCAGACAGGGGCAGTCACTGAAGCTTTCTTT	CASSQTGAVTEAFF
.	.	TRBJ1-5	TRBV7-6	TGTGCCAGCAGCTTAGCGAGGGATAGCAATCAGCCCCAGCATTTT	CASSLARDSNQPQHF
once	TRBD2	TRBJ2-7	TRBV11-2	TGTGCCAGCAGCCTACAGGGCGGGGGGGATCTCGAGCAGTACTTC	CASSLQGGGDLEQYF
.	.	TRBJ2-3	TRBV2	TGTGCCACCCTCCCAGGGGAGACTAGCACAGATACGCAGTATTTT	CATLPGETSTDTQYF
.	TRBD1	TRBJ2-7	TRBV7-9	TGTGCCAGCAGCTTAGGGACAGGGGGCGAGCAGTACTTC	CASSLGTGGEQYF
.	TRBD1	TRBJ1-5	TRBV4-3	TGCGCCAGCAGCCAAGGGACAGGGGGCAATCAGCCCCAGCATTTT	CASSQGTGGNQPQHF
.	.	TRBJ2-7	TRBV2	TGTGCCAGCAGTGACATACAGTTCTACGAGCAGTACTTC	CASSDIQFYEQYF
.	.	TRBJ1-3	TRBV6-5	TGTGCCAGCAGCCTACAGGGAATTCCTGGAAACACCATATATTTT	CASSLQGIPGNTIYF
.	TRBD2	TRBJ2-3	TRBV9	TGTGCCAGCAGCTCCTCGGGGGGTTCCACAGATACGCAGTATTTT	CASSSSGGSTDTQYF
.	TRBD1	TRBJ1-6	TRBV9	TGTGCCAGCAGCGCGGGACAGGGAAGTTCGGGACCCCTCCACTTT	CASSAGQGSSGPLHF
.	.	TRBJ1-1	TRBV19	TGTGCCAGTAGTATAGACGCTCGGGACACTGAAGCTTTCTTT	CASSIDARDTEAFF
.	.	TRBJ1-6	TRBV6-1	TGTGCCACGGTAACAGGGATCAATTCACCCCTCCACTTT	CATVTGINSPLHF
.	.	TRBJ2-1	TRBV7-2	TGTGCCAGCACCAACAGGGGAACGGGGGGGCGGAATGAGCAGTTCTTC	CASTNRGTGGRNEQFF
.	.	TRBJ1-5	TRBV10-1	TGCGCCAGCAGTGCGGGGTCTCAGCCCCAGCATTTT	CASSAGSQPQHF
.	TRBD1	TRBJ1-5	TRBV15	TGTGCCACCAGCAGAGATGTATGGGACAGGACGGTTAGCAATCAGCCCCAGCATTTT	CATSRDVWDRTVSNQPQHF
.	.	TRBJ2-5	TRBV5-1	TGCGCCAGCAGCTTGAGCGTGGGTTTACTTGAGACCCAGTACTTC	CASSLSVGLLETQYF
.	TRBD1	TRBJ1-2	TRBV28	TGTGCCAGCAGGACCCCAGGGGCAGGGGGCTATGGCTACACCTTC	CASRTPGAGGYGYTF
.	TRBD1	TRBJ1-5	TRBV18	TGTGCCAGCTCGTTAACCGGGACAGGGCGGCAGCCCCAGCATTTT	CASSLTGTGRQPQHF
.	.	TRBJ2-3	TRBV7-9	TGTGCCAGCAGCAAGGGAGGCCCCCTCCCGTATACGCAGTATTTT	CASSKGGPLPYTQYF
.	TRBD1	TRBJ1-6	TRBV7-2	TGTGCCAGCAGCTTAGAAGGGGACAGGGTTTCACCCCTCCACTTT	CASSLEGDRVSPLHF
.	.	TRBJ1-1	TRBV9	TGTGCCAGCAGCGTAGGGGGAGGAACGGACACTGAAGCTTTCTTT	CASSVGGGTDTEAFF
.	.	TRBJ2-5	TRBV9	TGTGCCAGCAGCGTAGAGCACGGCCAAGAGACCCAGTACTTC	CASSVEHGQETQYF
.	.	TRBJ1-3	TRBV10-2	TGCGCCAGCAGTGAGGATTCGAGGCGGACCATATATTTT	CASSEDSRRTIYF
.	TRBD2	TRBJ2-5	TRBV15	TGTGCCACCAGCACCAGGCGAGCGGGACAAGAGACCCAGTACTTC	CATSTRRAGQETQYF
.	.	TRBJ1-4	TRBV7-9	TGTGCCAGCAGCTTAAGGGACTCAACTAATGAAAAACTGTTTTTT	CASSLRDSTNEKLFF
.	.	TRBJ2-7	TRBV15	TGTGCCACCAGCATATCCAGGGTTGGGCACTACGAGCAGTACTTC	CATSISRVGHYEQYF
.	.	TRBJ2-7	TRBV11-2	TGTGCCAGCAGCAAAGGGGCTACGGGACACTTAATGGGGCAGTACTTC	CASSKGATGHLMGQYF
few	.	TRBJ2-7	TRBV4-3	TGCGCCAGCAGCCAAGAACTAGCCTACGAGCAGTACTTC	CASSQELAYEQYF
.	.	TRBJ1-5	TRBV30	TGTGCCTGGAGTGTACGAGGGTATCAGCCCCAGCATTTT	CAWSVRGYQPQHF
.	TRBD1	TRBJ1-3	TRBV9	TGTGCCAGCAGCGTAGGGGACAGGGACTATTATGGAAACACCATATATTTT	CASSVGDRDYYGNTIYF
.	TRBD2	TRBJ2-3	TRBV18	TGTGCCAGCTCACCACGGGCGACTAGCGGGGTTCCCACAGATACGCAGTATTTT	CASSPRATSGVPTDTQYF
.	.	TRBJ2-7	TRBV4-3	TGCGCCAGCAGCCAAGAACCGGTTTCCTACGAGCAGTACTTC	CASSQEPVSYEQYF
.	.	TRBJ2-3	TRBV5-1	TGCGCCAGCAGCTTGGCCGAGAGCACAGATACGCAGTATTTT	CASSLAESTDTQYF
.	.	TRBJ1-6	TRBV5-1	TGCGCCAGCAGCTTGGTAGGGACTTCTAGCTCCTATAATTCACCCCTCCACTTT	CASSLVGTSSSYNSPLHF
.	TRBD1	TRBJ1-4	TRBV30	TGTGCCTGGAGTACGACAGGGGGAGGTGAAAAACTGTTTTTT	CAWSTTGGGEKLFF
.	TRBD2	TRBJ2-3	TRBV27	TGTGCCAGCAGTTTATGGGCTAGCGGGGGCCAGGCAGATACGCAGTATTTT	CASSLWASGGQADTQYF
few	.	TRBJ1-5	TRBV18	TGTGCCAGCTCACCAGACAGTCAACCCCAGCATTTT	CASSPDSQPQHF
.	.	TRBJ1-1	TRBV18	TGTGCCAGCTCAGCCGCCCGGGGGAACACTGAAGCTTTCTTT	CASSAARGNTEAFF
.	.	TRBJ1-2	TRBV19	TGTGCCAGTGTTACCAACTCCGCTCCTAACTATGGCTACACCTTC	CASVTNSAPNYGYTF
.	.	TRBJ1-2	TRBV4-3	TGCGCCAGCAGCCAAGAACGTGGGGCTCTAGGAATCTATGGCTACACCTTC	CASSQERGALGIYGYTF